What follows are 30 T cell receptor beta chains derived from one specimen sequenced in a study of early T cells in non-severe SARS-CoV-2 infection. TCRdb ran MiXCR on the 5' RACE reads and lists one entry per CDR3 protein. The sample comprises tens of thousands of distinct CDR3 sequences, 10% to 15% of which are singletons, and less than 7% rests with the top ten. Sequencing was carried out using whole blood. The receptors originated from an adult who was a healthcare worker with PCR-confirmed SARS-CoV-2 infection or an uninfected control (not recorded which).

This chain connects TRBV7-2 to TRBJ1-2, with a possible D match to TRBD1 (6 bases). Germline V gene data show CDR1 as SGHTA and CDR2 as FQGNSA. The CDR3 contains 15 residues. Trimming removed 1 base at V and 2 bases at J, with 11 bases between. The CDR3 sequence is CASSLGAGTNYGYTF. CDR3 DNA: TGTGCCAGCAGCTTAGGGGCCGGGACAAACTATGGCTACACCTTC.

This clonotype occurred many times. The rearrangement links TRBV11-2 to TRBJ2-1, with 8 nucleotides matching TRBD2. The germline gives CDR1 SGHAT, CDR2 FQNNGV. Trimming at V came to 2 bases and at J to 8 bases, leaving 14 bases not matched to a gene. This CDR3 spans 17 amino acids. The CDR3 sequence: CASSLPGAGGRTDEQFF. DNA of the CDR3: TGTGCCAGCAGCTTACCGGGGGCGGGAGGTCGGACAGATGAGCAGTTCTTC.

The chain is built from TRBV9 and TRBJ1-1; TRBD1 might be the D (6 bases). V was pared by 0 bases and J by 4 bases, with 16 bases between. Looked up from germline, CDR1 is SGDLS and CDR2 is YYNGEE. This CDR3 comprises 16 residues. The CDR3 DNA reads TGTGCCAGCAGCGTAGGGGCTGGTGGACAGATCACTGAAGCTTTCTTT. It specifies CASSVGAGGQITEAFF. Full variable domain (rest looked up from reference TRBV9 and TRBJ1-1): DSGVTQTPKHLITATGQRVTLRCSPRSGDLSVYWYQQSLDQGLQFLIQYYNGEERAKGNILERFSAQQFPDLHSELNLSSLELGDSALYFCASSVGAGGQITEAFFGQGTRLTVV.

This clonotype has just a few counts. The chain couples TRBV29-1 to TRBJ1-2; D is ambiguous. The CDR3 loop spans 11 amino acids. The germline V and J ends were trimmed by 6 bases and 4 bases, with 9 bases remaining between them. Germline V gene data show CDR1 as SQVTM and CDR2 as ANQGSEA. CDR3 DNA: TGCAGCGTGTCCAGGACCTATGGCTACACCTTC. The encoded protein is CSVSRTYGYTF.

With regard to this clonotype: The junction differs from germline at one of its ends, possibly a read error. As DNA, the CDR3 is TGCAGCGCCCGAGGCGGGCCTAACACTGTAGCTTTCTTT. Translating gives CSARGGPNTVAFF. The gene calls are TRBV29-1 and TRBJ1-1; D remains unclear. Germline V lookup: CDR1 SQVTM, CDR2 ANQGSEA. The CDR3 runs to 13 residues.

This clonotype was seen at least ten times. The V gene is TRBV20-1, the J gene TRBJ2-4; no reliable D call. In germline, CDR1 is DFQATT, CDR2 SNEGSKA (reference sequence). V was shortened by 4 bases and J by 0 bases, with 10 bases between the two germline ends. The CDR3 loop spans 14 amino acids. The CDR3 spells CSAIQSLAKNIQYF. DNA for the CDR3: TGCAGTGCTATACAGAGTCTAGCCAAAAACATTCAGTACTTC.

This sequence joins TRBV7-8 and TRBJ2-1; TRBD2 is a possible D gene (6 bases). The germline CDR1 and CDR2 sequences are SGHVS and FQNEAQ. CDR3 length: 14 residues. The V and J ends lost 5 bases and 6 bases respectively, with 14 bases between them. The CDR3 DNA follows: TGTGCCAGCAGCCCCGGAGGGCTCCCCAATGAGCAGTTCTTC. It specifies CASSPGGLPNEQFF.

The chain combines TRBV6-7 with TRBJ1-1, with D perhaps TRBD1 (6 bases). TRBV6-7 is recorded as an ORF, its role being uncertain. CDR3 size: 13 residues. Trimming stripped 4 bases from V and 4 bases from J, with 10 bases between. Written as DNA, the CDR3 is TGTGCCAGCAGTTGGACAGTCCCCACTGAAGCTTTCTTT. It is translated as CASSWTVPTEAFF.

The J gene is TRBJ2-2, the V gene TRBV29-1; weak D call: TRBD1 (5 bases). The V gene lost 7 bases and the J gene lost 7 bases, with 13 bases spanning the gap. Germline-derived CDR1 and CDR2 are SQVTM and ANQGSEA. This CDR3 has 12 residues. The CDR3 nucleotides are TGCAGCGCAAGTCAGGGAATCGGGGAGCTGTTTTTT. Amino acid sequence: CSASQGIGELFF.

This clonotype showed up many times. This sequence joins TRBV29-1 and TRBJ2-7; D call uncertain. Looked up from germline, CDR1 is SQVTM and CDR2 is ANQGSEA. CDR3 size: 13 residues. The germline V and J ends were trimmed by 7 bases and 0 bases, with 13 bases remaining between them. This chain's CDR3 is CSGPQRLSYEQYF. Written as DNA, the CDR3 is TGCAGCGGGCCCCAGCGCCTCTCCTACGAGCAGTACTTC.

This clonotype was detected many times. The CDR3 DNA reads as TGTGCCAGCAGCCGGGACAGATGGGAAAAACTGTTTTTT. Protein product: CASSRDRWEKLFF. The gene calls are TRBV11-2 and TRBJ1-4; 7 bases align to TRBD1. With V trimmed by 5 bases and J by 8 bases, 5 bases remained unmatched. The CDR3 has 13 amino acids. CDR1 and CDR2 (germline): SGHAT, FQNNGV.

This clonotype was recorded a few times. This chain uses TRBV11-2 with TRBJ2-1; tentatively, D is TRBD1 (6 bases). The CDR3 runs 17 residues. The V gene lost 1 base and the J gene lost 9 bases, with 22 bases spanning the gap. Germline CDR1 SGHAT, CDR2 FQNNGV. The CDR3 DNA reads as TGTGCCAGCAGCTTAGTAGGTAGGGGGTCTGGTGACCTTGAGCAGTTCTTC. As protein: CASSLVGRGSGDLEQFF.

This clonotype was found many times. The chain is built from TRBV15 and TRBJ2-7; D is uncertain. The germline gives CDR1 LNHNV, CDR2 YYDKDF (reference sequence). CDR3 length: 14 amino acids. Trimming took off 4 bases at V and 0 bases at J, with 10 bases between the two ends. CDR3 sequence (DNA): TGTGCCACCAGCACAACAGAACCCTCCTACGAGCAGTACTTC. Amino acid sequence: CATSTTEPSYEQYF.

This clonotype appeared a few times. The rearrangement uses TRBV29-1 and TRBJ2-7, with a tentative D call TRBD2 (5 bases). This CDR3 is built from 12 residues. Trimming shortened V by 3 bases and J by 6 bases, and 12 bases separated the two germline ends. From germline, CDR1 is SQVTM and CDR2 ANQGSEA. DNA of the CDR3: TGCAGCGTTGATGACGGGATAGTCGAGCAGTACTTC. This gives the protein CSVDDGIVEQYF.

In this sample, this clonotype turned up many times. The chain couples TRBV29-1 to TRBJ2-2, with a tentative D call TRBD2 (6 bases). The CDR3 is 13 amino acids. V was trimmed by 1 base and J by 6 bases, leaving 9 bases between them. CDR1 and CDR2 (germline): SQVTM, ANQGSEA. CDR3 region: CSVEAWGAGELFF. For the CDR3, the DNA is TGCAGCGTTGAAGCTTGGGGGGCCGGGGAGCTGTTTTTT.

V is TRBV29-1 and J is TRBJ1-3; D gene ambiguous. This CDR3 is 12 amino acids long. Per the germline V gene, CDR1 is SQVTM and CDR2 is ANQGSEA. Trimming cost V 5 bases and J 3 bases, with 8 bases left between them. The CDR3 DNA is TGCAGCGTTTCGGAGAATGGAAACACCATATATTTT. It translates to CSVSENGNTIYF. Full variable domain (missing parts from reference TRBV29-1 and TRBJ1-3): SAVISQKPSRDICQRGTSLTIQCQVDSQVTMMFWYRQQPGQSLTLIATANQGSEATYESGFVIDKFPISRPNLTFSTLTVSNMSPEDSSIYLCSVSENGNTIYFGEGSWLTVV.

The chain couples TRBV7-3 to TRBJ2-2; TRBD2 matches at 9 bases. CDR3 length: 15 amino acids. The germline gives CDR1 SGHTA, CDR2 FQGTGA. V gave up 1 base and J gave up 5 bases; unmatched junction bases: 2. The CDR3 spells CASSLKAGGTGELFF. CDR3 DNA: TGTGCCAGCAGCTTAAAGGCGGGAGGGACCGGGGAGCTGTTTTTT.

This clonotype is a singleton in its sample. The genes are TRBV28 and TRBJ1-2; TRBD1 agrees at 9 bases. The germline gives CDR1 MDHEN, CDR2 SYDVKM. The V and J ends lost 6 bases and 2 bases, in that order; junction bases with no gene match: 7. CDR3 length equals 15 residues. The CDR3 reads CASRQQGARNYGYTF. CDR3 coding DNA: TGTGCCAGCAGGCAACAGGGGGCGAGGAACTATGGCTACACCTTC.

CDR3 bases: TGTGCCAGCAGCGCCCCTGTGGGTGAACCAACTAATGAAAAACTGTTTTTT. Translation gives CASSAPVGEPTNEKLFF. The chain joins TRBV7-9 to TRBJ1-4, with D hard to call. The germline gives CDR1 SEHNR, CDR2 FQNEAQ (reference sequence). The CDR3 runs to 17 residues. Trimming shortened V by 5 bases and J by 0 bases, and 16 bases separated the two germline ends.

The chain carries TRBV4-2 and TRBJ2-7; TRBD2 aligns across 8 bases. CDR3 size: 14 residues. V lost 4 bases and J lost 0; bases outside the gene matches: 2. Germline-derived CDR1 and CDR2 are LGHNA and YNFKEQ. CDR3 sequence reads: CASSPGGPSYEQYF. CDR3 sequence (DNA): TGTGCCAGCAGCCCGGGAGGGCCCTCCTACGAGCAGTACTTC.

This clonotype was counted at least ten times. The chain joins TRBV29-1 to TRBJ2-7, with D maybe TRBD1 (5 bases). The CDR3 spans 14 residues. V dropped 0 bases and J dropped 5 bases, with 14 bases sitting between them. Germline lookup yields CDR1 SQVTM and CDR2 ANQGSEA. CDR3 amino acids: CSVEDGHRSDEQYF. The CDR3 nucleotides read TGCAGCGTTGAAGATGGGCACAGGAGCGACGAGCAGTACTTC.

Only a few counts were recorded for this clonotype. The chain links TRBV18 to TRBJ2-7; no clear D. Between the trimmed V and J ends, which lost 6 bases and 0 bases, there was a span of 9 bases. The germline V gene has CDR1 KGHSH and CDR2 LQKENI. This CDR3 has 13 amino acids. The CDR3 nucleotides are TGTGCCAGCTCCCCGGTCGACTCCTACGAGCAGTACTTC. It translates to CASSPVDSYEQYF.

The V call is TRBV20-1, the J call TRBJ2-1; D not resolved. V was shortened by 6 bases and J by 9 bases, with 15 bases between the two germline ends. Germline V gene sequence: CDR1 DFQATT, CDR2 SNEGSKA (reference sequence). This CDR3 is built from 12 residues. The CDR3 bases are TGCAGTGCCTCAAGCGTCTTGCGTGAGCAGTTCTTC. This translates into CSASSVLREQFF.

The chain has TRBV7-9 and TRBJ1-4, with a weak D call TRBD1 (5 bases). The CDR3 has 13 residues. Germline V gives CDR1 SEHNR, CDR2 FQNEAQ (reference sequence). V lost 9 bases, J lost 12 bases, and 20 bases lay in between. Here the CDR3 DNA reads TGTGCCAGTCAATCCCTCTCAGGGTCGGAACTGTTTTTT. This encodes CASQSLSGSELFF.

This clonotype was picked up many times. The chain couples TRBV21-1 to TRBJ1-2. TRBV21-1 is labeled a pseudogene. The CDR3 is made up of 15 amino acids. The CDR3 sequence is CASSKERQGNYGYTF. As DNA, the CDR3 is TGTGCCAGCAGCAAAGAGCGGCAGGGAAACTATGGCTACACCTTC.

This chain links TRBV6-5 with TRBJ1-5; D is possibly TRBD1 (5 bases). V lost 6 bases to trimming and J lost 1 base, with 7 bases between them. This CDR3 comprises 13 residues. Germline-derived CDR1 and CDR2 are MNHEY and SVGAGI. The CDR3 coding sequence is TGTGCCAGCAGACAGGACAGCAATCAGCCCCAGCATTTT. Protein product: CASRQDSNQPQHF.

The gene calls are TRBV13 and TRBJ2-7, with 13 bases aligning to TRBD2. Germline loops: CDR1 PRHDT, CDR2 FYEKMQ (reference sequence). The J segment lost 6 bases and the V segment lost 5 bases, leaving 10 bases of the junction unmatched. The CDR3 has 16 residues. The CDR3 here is CASSIPRTSGRSEQYF. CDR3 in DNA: TGTGCCAGCAGCATCCCCCGGACTAGCGGGAGAAGCGAGCAGTACTTC.

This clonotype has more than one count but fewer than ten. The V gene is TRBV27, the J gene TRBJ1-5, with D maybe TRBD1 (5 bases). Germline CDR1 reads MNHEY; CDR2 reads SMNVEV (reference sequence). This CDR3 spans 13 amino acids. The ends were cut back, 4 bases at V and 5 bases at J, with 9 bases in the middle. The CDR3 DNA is TGTGCCAGCAGTTGGGACGTCCATCAGCCCCAGCATTTT. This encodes CASSWDVHQPQHF.

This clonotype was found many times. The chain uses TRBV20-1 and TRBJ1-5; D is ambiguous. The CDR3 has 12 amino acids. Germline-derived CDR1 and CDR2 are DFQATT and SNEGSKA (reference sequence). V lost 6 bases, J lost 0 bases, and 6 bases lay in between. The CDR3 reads CSAAISNQPQHF. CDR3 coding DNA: TGCAGTGCCGCCATTAGCAATCAGCCCCAGCATTTT.

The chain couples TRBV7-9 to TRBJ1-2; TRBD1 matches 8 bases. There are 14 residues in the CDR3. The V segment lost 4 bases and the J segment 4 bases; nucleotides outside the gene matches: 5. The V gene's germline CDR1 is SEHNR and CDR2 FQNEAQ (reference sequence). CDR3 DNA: TGTGCCAGCAGCTCCTCAGGGGGCGGCTATGGCTACACCTTC. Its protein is CASSSSGGGYGYTF.